Sequencing of this T cell receptor (beta chain) was carried out in a study of T cell responses to AZD1222 COVID-19 vaccine. With regard to this clone: What it recognizes is unknown.

Here immunoSEQ multiplex PCR was the method, and the copy in TCRdb shows in-frame clones only, minus some. The table lists 120,000 or so clones, about 94% of them singletons, with 2.9% in the top ten. Findings and limits, study-wide: Seropositive AZD1222 recipients at baseline numbered only five or six. Sampled repertoires all dated from after the peak T cell response. Donors in the cohort were predominantly white British and more often female, and clonal diversity was possibly underestimated.

The sequencing used peripheral blood, collected 28 days after the second AZD1222 dose. The clonotype originates from an adult who received the AZD1222 COVID-19 vaccine.

CDR3 nucleotide sequence: TGTGCCAGTAGTGTCCACAGGGAAACTGAAGCTTTCTTT. The encoded protein is CASSVHRETEAFF. This sequence joins TRBV19 and TRBJ1-1; maybe TRBD1 (6 bases). CDR1 is LNHDA, CDR2 SQIVND, per germline (reference sequence). Trimming removed 5 bases at V and 5 bases at J, with 12 bases between. This CDR3 has 13 amino acids.